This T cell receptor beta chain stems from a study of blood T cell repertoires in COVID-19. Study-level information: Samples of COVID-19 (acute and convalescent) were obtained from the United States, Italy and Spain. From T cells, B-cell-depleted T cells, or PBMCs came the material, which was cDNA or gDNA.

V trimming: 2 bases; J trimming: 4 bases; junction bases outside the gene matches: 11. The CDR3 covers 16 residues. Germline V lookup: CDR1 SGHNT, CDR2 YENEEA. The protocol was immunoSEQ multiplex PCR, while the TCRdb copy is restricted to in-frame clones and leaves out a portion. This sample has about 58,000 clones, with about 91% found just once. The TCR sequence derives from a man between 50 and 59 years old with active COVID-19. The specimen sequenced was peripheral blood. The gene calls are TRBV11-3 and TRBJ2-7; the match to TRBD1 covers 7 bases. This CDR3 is CASSLLGTARTYEQYF. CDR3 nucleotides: TGTGCCAGCAGCTTACTAGGGACAGCCAGGACTTACGAGCAGTACTTC.